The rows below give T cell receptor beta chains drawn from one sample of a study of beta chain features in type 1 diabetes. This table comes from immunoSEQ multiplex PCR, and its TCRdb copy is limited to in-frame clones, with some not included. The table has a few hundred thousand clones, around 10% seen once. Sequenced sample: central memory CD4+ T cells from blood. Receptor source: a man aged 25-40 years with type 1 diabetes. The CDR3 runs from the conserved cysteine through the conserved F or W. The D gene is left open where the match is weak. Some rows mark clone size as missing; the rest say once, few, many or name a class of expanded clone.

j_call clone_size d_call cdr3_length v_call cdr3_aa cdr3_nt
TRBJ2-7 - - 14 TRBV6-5 CASSYSDSLYEQYF TGTGCCAGCAGTTACTCGGACAGCCTTTACGAGCAGTACTTC
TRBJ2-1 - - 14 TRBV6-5 CASAPMEAHNEQFF TGTGCCAGCGCTCCGATGGAAGCCCACAATGAGCAGTTCTTC
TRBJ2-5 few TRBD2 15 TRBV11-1 CASSRTSGSGETQYF TGTGCCAGCAGCCGGACTAGCGGGAGTGGAGAGACCCAGTACTTC
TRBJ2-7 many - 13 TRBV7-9 CASSVTAAYEQYF TGTGCCAGCAGCGTGACAGCCGCCTACGAGCAGTACTTC
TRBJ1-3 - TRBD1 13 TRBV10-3 CAIRGQGQNTIYF TGTGCCATCAGGGGACAGGGGCAAAACACCATATATTTT
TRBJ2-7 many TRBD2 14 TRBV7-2 CASSVGAGEYEQYF TGTGCCAGCAGCGTGGGAGCGGGAGAATACGAGCAGTACTTC
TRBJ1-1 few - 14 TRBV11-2 CASSLVGSLTEAFF TGTGCCAGCAGCTTAGTGGGCAGTTTGACTGAAGCTTTCTTT
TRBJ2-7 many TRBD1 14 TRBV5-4 CASSLGQGRYEQYF TGTGCCAGCAGCTTAGGACAGGGACGCTACGAGCAGTACTTC
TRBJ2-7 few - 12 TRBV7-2 CASSLFGYEQYF TGTGCCAGCAGCTTATTTGGCTACGAGCAGTACTTC
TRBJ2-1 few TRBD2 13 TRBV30 CAWSIILAGEQFF TGTGCCTGGAGCATAATTCTAGCGGGAGAGCAGTTCTTC
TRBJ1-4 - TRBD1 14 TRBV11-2 CASSETGVREKLFF TGTGCCAGCAGCGAGACAGGGGTTCGGGAAAAACTGTTTTTT
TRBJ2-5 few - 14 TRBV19 CASSIWGLQETQYF TGTGCCAGTAGTATCTGGGGCCTCCAAGAGACCCAGTACTTC
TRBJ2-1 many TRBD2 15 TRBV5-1 CASSLGLADYNEQFF TGCGCCAGCAGCTTGGGCCTAGCGGATTACAATGAGCAGTTCTTC